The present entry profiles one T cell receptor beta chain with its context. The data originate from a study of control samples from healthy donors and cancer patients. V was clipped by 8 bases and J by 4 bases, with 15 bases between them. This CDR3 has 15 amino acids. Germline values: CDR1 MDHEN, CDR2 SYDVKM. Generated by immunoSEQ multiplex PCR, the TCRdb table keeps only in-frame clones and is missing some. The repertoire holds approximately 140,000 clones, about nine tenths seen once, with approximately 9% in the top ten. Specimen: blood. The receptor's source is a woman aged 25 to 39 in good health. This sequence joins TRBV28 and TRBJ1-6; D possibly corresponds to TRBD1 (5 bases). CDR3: CASGRGSIYNSPLHF. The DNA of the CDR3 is TGTGCCAGCGGGCGGGGGTCAATTTATAATTCACCCCTCCACTTT.